This entry describes one TCR beta chain. What it binds is unknown. Germline V lookup: CDR1 SGHRS, CDR2 YFSETQ. The CDR3 loop spans 18 amino acids. V gave up 3 bases and J gave up 5 bases; unmatched junction bases: 11. Using immunoSEQ multiplex PCR, the repertoire was profiled, and TCRdb retains in-frame clones only, with some absent. This table holds some 67,000 clones, 70% to 90% found once. The sample originates from a study of PD-L1 blockade in urothelial cancer. Turning to the study itself: At 6 weeks and at 3 weeks (second dose) after treatment start, blood was analyzed.

Study observations and caveats: Tumor-linked clones in blood grew more by 3 weeks in durable-benefit patients.

Samples were collected from each patient before treatment and during treatment. Each patient gave between 1 and 8 of them in total. The TCR originated in a man aged 60-69 years with urothelial cancer. Sequences were derived from PBMCs, sampled around atezolizumab (anti-PD-L1) treatment. The gene calls are TRBV5-1 and TRBJ2-2; 12 bases align to TRBD1. CDR3: CASSSLRDRGRQTGELFF. CDR3 sequence (DNA): TGCGCCAGCAGCTCACTCCGGGACAGGGGGCGACAGACCGGGGAGCTGTTTTTT.